Below, one T cell receptor beta chain is given with its context. Per the original data handling: It was from reference gene primer amplification that nucleated cell counts were estimated. Clones were sequenced by immunoSEQ multiplex PCR, and TCRdb holds only the in-frame ones, with some missing. Clonal size and the V and J genes are those of that table, whereas D and trimming came from the DNA. The sample lists 300,000 to 400,000 clones; roughly 87% were seen once. This CDR3 contains 14 residues. Germline V gives CDR1 MNHEY, CDR2 SMNVEV (reference sequence). The junction had 2 bases not matched to a gene; V was cut back by 5 bases and J by 2 bases. Seattle researchers signed up patients amid active infection and tracked them longitudinally. This sample was included in a study of blood T cell repertoires in COVID-19. Study information: The United States, Italy and Spain provided the acute and convalescent COVID-19 samples. In each case, the material was cDNA or gDNA derived from T cells, B-cell-depleted T cells, or PBMCs.

V and J are TRBV27 and TRBJ1-2, with 10 positions matching TRBD1. The sequence derives from a young man with COVID-19, enrolled during active disease. The material sequenced was peripheral blood. The DNA for the CDR3 is TGTGCCAGCAGTCCGGACAGGGGGAACTATGGCTACACCTTC. Its protein is CASSPDRGNYGYTF.